The TCR beta chain under discussion was sequenced for a study of cytomegalovirus exposure and HLA in healthy donors. Study-level findings and limits: With later analysis, a missense DCLRE1C variant became linked to TCR beta V- and J-gene trimming. Further analysis, carried out later, found HLA-associated TCR beta chains more clonally expanded than equally common other chains. Most sequenced TCRs were rare (though some public TCRs occurred in many donors).

This clone was counted once. The antigen remains undetermined. PCR primers comprised 60 Vbeta and 13 Jbeta primers. The protocol was immunoSEQ multiplex PCR, while the TCRdb copy is restricted to in-frame clones and leaves out a portion. The sample carries around 150,000 clones, around 80% recorded once. The V gene lost 1 base and the J gene lost 6 bases, with 15 bases spanning the gap. The CDR3 is made up of 15 amino acids. CDR1 is SNHLY, CDR2 FYNNEI, per germline. The sample was PBMCs. This sequence was found in a man aged 25 to 40 in good health and CMV-seropositive. The chain carries TRBV2 and TRBJ1-2; D perhaps matches TRBD1 (6 bases). This chain's CDR3 is CASSEDRAPHHGYTF. CDR3 DNA sequence: TGTGCCAGCAGTGAAGACAGGGCTCCTCATCATGGCTACACCTTC.